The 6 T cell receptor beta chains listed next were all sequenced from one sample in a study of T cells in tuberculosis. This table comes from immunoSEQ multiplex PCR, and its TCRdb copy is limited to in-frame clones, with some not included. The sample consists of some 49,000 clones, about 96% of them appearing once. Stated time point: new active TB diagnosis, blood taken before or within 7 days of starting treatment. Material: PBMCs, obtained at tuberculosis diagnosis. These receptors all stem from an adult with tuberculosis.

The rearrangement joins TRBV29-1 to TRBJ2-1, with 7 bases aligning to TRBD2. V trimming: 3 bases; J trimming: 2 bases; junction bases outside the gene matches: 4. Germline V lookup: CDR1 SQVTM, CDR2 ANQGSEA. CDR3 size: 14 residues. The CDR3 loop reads CSVEGLRTYNEQFF. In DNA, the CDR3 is TGCAGCGTTGAGGGACTACGGACCTACAATGAGCAGTTCTTC.

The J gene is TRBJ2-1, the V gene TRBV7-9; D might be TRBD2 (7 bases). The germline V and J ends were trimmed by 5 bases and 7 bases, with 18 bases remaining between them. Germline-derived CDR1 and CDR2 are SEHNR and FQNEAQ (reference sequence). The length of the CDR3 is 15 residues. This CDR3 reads CASSPPGGRENEQFF. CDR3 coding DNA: TGTGCCAGCAGCCCACCCGGGGGGCGCGAGAATGAGCAGTTCTTC. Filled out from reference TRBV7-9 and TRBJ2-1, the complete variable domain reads DTGVSQNPRHKITKRGQNVTFRCDPISEHNRLYWYRQTLGQGPEFLTYFQNEAQLEKSRLLSDRFSAERPKGSFSTLEIQRTEQGDSAMYLCASSPPGGRENEQFFGPGTRLTVL.

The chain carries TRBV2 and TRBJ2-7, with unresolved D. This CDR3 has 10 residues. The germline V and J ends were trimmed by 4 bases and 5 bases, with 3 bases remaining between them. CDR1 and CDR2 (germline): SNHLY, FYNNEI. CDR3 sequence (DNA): TGTGCCAGCAGTGTCAACGAGCAGTACTTC. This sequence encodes CASSVNEQYF.

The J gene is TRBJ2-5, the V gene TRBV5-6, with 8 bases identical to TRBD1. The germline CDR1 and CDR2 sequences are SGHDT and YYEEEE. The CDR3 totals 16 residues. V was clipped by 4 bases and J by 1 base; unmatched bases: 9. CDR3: CASSLSGQGGQETQYF. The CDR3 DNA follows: TGTGCCAGCAGCCTGTCTGGACAGGGCGGCCAAGAGACCCAGTACTTC.

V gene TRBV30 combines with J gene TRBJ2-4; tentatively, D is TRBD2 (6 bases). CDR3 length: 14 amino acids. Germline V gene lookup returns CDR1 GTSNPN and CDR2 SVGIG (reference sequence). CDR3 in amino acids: CATATGEGKNIQYF. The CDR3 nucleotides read TGTGCGACAGCGACGGGAGAGGGTAAAAACATTCAGTACTTC.

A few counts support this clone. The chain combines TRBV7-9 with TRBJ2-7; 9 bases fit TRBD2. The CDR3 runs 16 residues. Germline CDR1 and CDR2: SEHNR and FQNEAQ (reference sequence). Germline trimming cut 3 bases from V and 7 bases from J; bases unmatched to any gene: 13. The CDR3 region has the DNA TGTGCCAGCAGCTTTGGGGGCGGGAGGGCTCGGAGTGAGCAGTACTTC. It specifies CASSFGGGRARSEQYF.